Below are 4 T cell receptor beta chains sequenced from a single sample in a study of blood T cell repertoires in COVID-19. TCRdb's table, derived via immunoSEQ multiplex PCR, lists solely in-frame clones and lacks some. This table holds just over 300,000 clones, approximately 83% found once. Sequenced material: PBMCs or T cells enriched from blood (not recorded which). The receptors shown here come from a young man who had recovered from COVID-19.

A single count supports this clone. The chain's CDR3 is CASRPGTGGAFSEAFF. The CDR3 DNA sequence: TGTGCCAGCAGACCCGGGACAGGGGGGGCGTTTAGTGAAGCTTTCTTT. The chain combines TRBV7-8 with TRBJ1-1; 11 bases line up with TRBD1. V dropped 6 bases and J dropped 7; count of bases not matched to a gene: 13. CDR3 size: 16 residues. Germline CDR1 is SGHVS and CDR2 is FQNEAQ.

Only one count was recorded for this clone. CDR3 region: CASSSRRTAYGYTF. DNA for the CDR3: TGTGCCAGCAGCTCAAGACGGACAGCTTATGGCTACACCTTC. The V and J genes are TRBV6-5 and TRBJ1-2, with D tentatively TRBD1 (6 bases). The length of the CDR3 is 14 residues. Germline-derived CDR1 and CDR2 are MNHEY and SVGAGI. V was pared by 6 bases and J by 5 bases, with 16 bases between.

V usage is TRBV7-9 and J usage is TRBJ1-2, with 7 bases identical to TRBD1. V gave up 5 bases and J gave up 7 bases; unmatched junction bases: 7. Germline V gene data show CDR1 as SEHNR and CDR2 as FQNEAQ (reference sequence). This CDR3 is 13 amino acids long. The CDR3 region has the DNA TGTGCCAGCAGCCCTGAGGGGGCTGCTGGCTACACCTTC. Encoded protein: CASSPEGAAGYTF.

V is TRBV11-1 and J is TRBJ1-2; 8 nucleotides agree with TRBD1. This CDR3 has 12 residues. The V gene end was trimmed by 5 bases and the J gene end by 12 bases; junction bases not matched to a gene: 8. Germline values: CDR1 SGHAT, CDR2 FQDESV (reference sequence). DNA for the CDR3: TGTGCCAGCAGCCAAGACAGGGGACCTGACACCTTC. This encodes CASSQDRGPDTF. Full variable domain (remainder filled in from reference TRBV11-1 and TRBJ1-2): EAEVAQSPRYKITEKSQAVAFWCDPISGHATLYWYRQILGQGPELLVQFQDESVVDDSQLPKDRFSAERLKGVDSTLKIQPAELGDSAMYLCASSQDRGPDTFGSGTRLTVV.